The 3 T cell receptor beta chains presented below share a single source sample, sequenced in a study of T cell responses to AZD1222 COVID-19 vaccine. Measured with immunoSEQ multiplex PCR; TCRdb has only the in-frame clones, and not every one. The profile shows fewer than 150,000 clones, 85% to 90% of them singletons. The sequencing here drew on peripheral blood, taken on day 0 of AZD1222 vaccination. The receptors stem from an adult in good health.

The chain is built from TRBV10-2 and TRBJ1-2, with D tentatively TRBD1 (5 bases). Germline-derived CDR1 and CDR2 are WSHSY and SAAADI. The germline V and J ends were trimmed by 9 bases and 5 bases, with 10 bases remaining between them. This CDR3 has 11 residues. CDR3: CASGTVYGYTF. The CDR3 nucleotides read TGCGCCAGTGGGACTGTATATGGCTACACCTTC.

The rearrangement links TRBV5-1 to TRBJ1-2; 8 bases are a match to TRBD1. Per the germline V gene, CDR1 is SGHRS and CDR2 is YFSETQ. V lost 5 bases to trimming and J lost 6 bases; unmatched junction nucleotides: 9. The CDR3 covers 14 residues. CDR3 DNA: TGCGCCAGCAGATCACAGGGGGGAGGACATGGCTACACCTTC. This gives the protein CASRSQGGGHGYTF.

V gene TRBV20-1 combines with J gene TRBJ1-4; no reliable D call. CDR1 is DFQATT and CDR2 is SNEGSKA in the germline V gene (reference sequence). Trimming removed 5 bases from V and 4 bases from J, with 5 bases in between. The CDR3 is 11 amino acids. CDR3 protein: CSAAGNEKLFF. DNA for the CDR3: TGCAGTGCTGCGGGTAATGAAAAACTGTTTTTT.